This T cell receptor beta chain was sequenced for a study of blood T cell repertoires in COVID-19. Across the whole study: Sample material is recorded as cDNA or gDNA derived from T cells, B-cell-depleted T cells, or PBMCs.

The CDR3 spans 14 residues. Germline CDR1 is SGHNT and CDR2 is YYREEE (reference sequence). V gave up 0 bases and J gave up 5 bases, with 11 bases separating them. This clone was seen a single time. TCRdb's table, derived via immunoSEQ multiplex PCR, lists solely in-frame clones and lacks some. The data contain some 300,000 clones, around 90% of them singletons. Recovery meant two consecutive negative NP/OP PCR tests, professional clearance, or resolved symptoms. The clonotype comes from a woman in her 40s who had recovered from COVID-19. The sequenced sample consisted of PBMCs or T cells enriched from blood (not recorded which). This rearrangement joins TRBV5-4 to TRBJ1-1; D is unresolved. The CDR3 is CASSLGEGRTEAFF. The CDR3 DNA reads as TGTGCCAGCAGCTTGGGGGAGGGTCGTACTGAAGCTTTCTTT. The variable domain in full, with the rest retrieved from reference TRBV5-4 and TRBJ1-1, is ETGVTQSPTHLIKTRGQQVTLRCSSQSGHNTVSWYQQALGQGPQFIFQYYREEENGRGNFPPRFSGLQFPNYSSELNVNALELDDSALYLCASSLGEGRTEAFFGQGTRLTVV.